A selection of T cell receptor beta chains follows, all from one sample in a study of blood T cell repertoires in COVID-19. The assay was immunoSEQ multiplex PCR, and TCRdb's table has in-frame clones only and misses some. This sample has roughly 140,000 clones, with around 83% found just once. The sequenced sample was peripheral blood. Source of these receptors: a woman at least 80 years old with acute or convalescent COVID-19. CDR3s include the opening cysteine and the closing phenylalanine or tryptophan. The D gene is left open where the match is weak. Clone size is stated in some rows and not others, as once, few, many or a class when expanded.

j_call d_call v_call clone_size cdr3_aa cdr3_nt
TRBJ1-2 TRBD1 TRBV27 few CASSARDRLSYTF TGTGCCAGCAGTGCTCGGGACAGGTTATCGTACACCTTC
TRBJ1-5 NA TRBV7-2 NA CASSLSSHQPQHF TGTGCCAGCAGCTTAAGCTCTCATCAGCCCCAGCATTTT
TRBJ2-7 TRBD1 TRBV27 NA CASSRTGTYEQYF TGTGCCAGCAGCCGGACAGGCACCTACGAGCAGTACTTC
TRBJ1-4 NA TRBV5-4 NA CASSLGGTTNEKLFF TGTGCCAGCAGCTTAGGGGGAACAACTAATGAAAAACTGTTTTTT
TRBJ2-3 TRBD1 TRBV6-5 NA CASIEDRGRKDTQYF TGTGCCAGCATAGAGGACAGGGGCAGGAAAGATACGCAGTATTTT
TRBJ1-3 NA TRBV3-1/TRBV3-2 NA CASSRAVAYGNTIYF TGTGCCAGCAGCCGGGCCGTCGCTTATGGAAACACCATATATTTT
TRBJ2-2 NA TRBV5-1 NA CASSSPLTGPVTGELFF TGCGCCAGCAGCTCCCCGTTAACAGGTCCTGTGACCGGGGAGCTGTTTTTT
TRBJ2-5 TRBD2 TRBV28 NA CAAASLAGVDETQYF TGTGCCGCTGCGTCCCTAGCGGGAGTTGACGAGACCCAGTACTTC
TRBJ1-1 TRBD1 TRBV18 once CASSPIPGTGGTTEAFF TGTGCCAGCTCACCAATTCCCGGGACAGGGGGGACTACTGAAGCTTTCTTT
TRBJ2-1 NA TRBV24-1 NA CATSRDIYNEQFF TGTGCCACCAGCCGGGACATTTACAATGAGCAGTTCTTC
TRBJ2-7 NA TRBV5-1 NA CASSLSGVVNEQYF TGCGCCAGCAGCTTGTCCGGGGTCGTCAACGAGCAGTACTTC
TRBJ1-6 NA TRBV30 few CAWSRTVSPLHF TGTGCCTGGAGTCGGACAGTTTCACCCCTCCACTTT
TRBJ1-5 NA TRBV3-1/TRBV3-2 few CASSQAVSQPQHF TGTGCCAGCAGCCAAGCCGTTTCTCAGCCCCAGCATTTT
TRBJ1-5 NA TRBV27 NA CASSLSYGGIRPQHF TGTGCCAGCAGTTTATCGTACGGGGGGATCAGGCCCCAGCATTTT
TRBJ2-7 TRBD2 TRBV7-2 NA CASSLRPGGTTYEQYF TGTGCCAGCAGCTTAAGGCCGGGCGGGACTACCTACGAGCAGTACTTC
TRBJ2-1 NA TRBV5-1 NA CASSLGGGQGVNEQFF TGCGCCAGCAGCTTGGGCGGAGGGCAGGGGGTGAATGAGCAGTTCTTC
TRBJ2-2 NA TRBV6-5 few CASSYSGRTNTGELFF TGTGCCAGCAGTTACTCGGGCCGAACGAACACCGGGGAGCTGTTTTTT
TRBJ1-4 NA TRBV7-6 NA CASSPTPAGRNEKLFF TGTGCCAGCAGCCCCACCCCGGCAGGCAGAAATGAAAAACTGTTTTTT
TRBJ1-2 NA TRBV27 NA CASSLVPGFDGYTF TGTGCCAGCAGTTTAGTCCCAGGGTTTGATGGCTACACCTTC
TRBJ1-2 TRBD1 TRBV7-2 NA CASSFSTDRDNYGYTF TGTGCCAGCAGCTTTTCCACGGACAGGGATAACTATGGCTACACCTTC
TRBJ2-7 NA TRBV10-3 once CAISEHGGVDEQYF TGTGCCATCTCCGAACACGGAGGGGTCGACGAGCAGTACTTC
TRBJ2-7 NA TRBV18 NA CASSPGLTYEQYF TGTGCCAGCTCGCCTGGGCTAACCTACGAGCAGTACTTC
TRBJ1-1 NA TRBV2 NA CASSEFRTPNTEAFF TGTGCCAGCAGTGAGTTTCGGACACCTAACACTGAAGCTTTCTTT
TRBJ1-6 TRBD1 TRBV11-2 NA CASSYHRGNNSPLHF TGTGCCAGCAGCTACCACAGGGGAAATAATTCACCCCTCCACTTT
TRBJ1-3 NA TRBV16 NA CASSRLALSGNTIYF TGTGCCAGCAGCCGCCTGGCTTTATCTGGAAACACCATATATTTT
TRBJ2-2 TRBD1 TRBV7-9 NA CASSRQGVITGELFF TGTGCCAGCAGCAGACAGGGAGTCATCACCGGGGAGCTGTTTTTT
TRBJ2-3 TRBD1 TRBV18 once CASSPSRDRNTQYF TGTGCCAGCTCACCTTCCAGGGACAGGAATACGCAGTATTTT
TRBJ2-3 TRBD2 TRBV28 NA CASSLLSGGGVHTQYF TGTGCCAGCAGTTTATTAAGCGGGGGCGGCGTACATACGCAGTATTTT
TRBJ2-1 TRBD2 TRBV2 NA CASSPSGGVYNEQFF TGTGCCAGCAGTCCTAGCGGGGGGGTTTACAATGAGCAGTTCTTC
TRBJ2-7 NA TRBV7-8 few CASSLSGRQYF TGTGCCAGCAGCTTATCCGGTCGGCAGTACTTC
TRBJ2-7 NA TRBV5-1 NA CASRDYVEGYEQYF TGCGCCAGCAGAGACTATGTGGAGGGCTACGAGCAGTACTTC
TRBJ1-5 NA TRBV27 NA CASTPGSGQPQHF TGTGCCAGCACCCCAGGGTCTGGTCAGCCCCAGCATTTT
TRBJ2-1 NA TRBV11-2 NA CASRLRAEHTSYNEQFF TGTGCCAGCAGACTTAGAGCGGAGCATACCTCCTACAATGAGCAGTTCTTC
TRBJ2-2 TRBD2 TRBV19 NA CASSIGTSGRGELFF TGTGCCAGTAGTATCGGGACTAGCGGGAGAGGGGAGCTGTTTTTT
TRBJ2-3 TRBD2 TRBV24-1 many CATGGGSYTDTQYF TGTGCCACCGGTGGCGGGAGTTACACAGATACGCAGTATTTT
TRBJ1-5 NA TRBV7-9 NA CASSLEGDQPQHF TGTGCCAGCAGCTTAGAGGGAGATCAGCCCCAGCATTTT
TRBJ2-5 NA TRBV11-2 NA CASSLDRVAGALWETQYF TGTGCCAGCAGCTTAGATAGAGTTGCAGGGGCACTTTGGGAGACCCAGTACTTC
TRBJ2-7 NA TRBV2 NA CASSLPRTTPTYEQYF TGTGCCAGCAGTTTGCCAAGAACCACTCCCACCTACGAGCAGTACTTC
TRBJ1-1 NA TRBV9 NA CASSVDDSWGRLNTEAFF TGTGCCAGCAGCGTAGATGACTCGTGGGGCCGATTGAACACTGAAGCTTTCTTT
TRBJ1-2 NA TRBV9 NA CASSVFEGSYGYTF TGTGCCAGCAGCGTATTCGAGGGTAGCTATGGCTACACCTTC
TRBJ2-7 NA TRBV27 NA CASREATSSYEQYF TGTGCCAGCAGGGAGGCCACATCCTCCTACGAGCAGTACTTC
TRBJ2-3 TRBD1 TRBV29-1 NA CSVEGQGTDTQYF TGCAGCGTTGAGGGACAGGGCACAGATACGCAGTATTTT
TRBJ1-1 TRBD1 TRBV7-9 few CAIQGARTEAFF TGTGCCATACAGGGGGCACGCACTGAAGCTTTCTTT
TRBJ1-1 NA TRBV11-1 once CASSLFTAEAFF TGTGCCAGCAGCTTATTCACAGCTGAAGCTTTCTTT
TRBJ1-2 TRBD1 TRBV2 few CASSSRTGKDYGYTF TGTGCCAGCAGTAGCAGGACAGGGAAAGACTATGGCTACACCTTC
TRBJ2-2 TRBD2 TRBV11-2 NA CASSPGTSGGQGELFF TGTGCCAGCAGCCCCGGGACTAGCGGGGGTCAAGGGGAGCTGTTTTTT